Shown below are 18 T cell receptor beta chains from a single sample sequenced in a study of T cell responses to AZD1222 COVID-19 vaccine. Assay used: immunoSEQ multiplex PCR; TCRdb lists only in-frame clones, some missing. The table includes under 150,000 clones, around 85% detected once. This material consisted of peripheral blood, taken 28 days after the second dose of the MenACWY control vaccine. The origin of the receptors is an adult who received the MenACWY meningococcal vaccine as a control.

Only a few counts were recorded for this clone. This chain joins TRBV28 and TRBJ2-2; 7 bases line up with TRBD1. The germline CDR1 and CDR2 sequences are MDHEN and SYDVKM. There are 16 residues in the CDR3. V shed 5 bases and J 4 bases; nucleotides not matched to a gene: 10. The CDR3, as DNA: TGTGCCAGCAGTCCCGGACAGGCCCGCATCACCGGGGAGCTGTTTTTT. Its protein is CASSPGQARITGELFF.

V gene TRBV27 combines with J gene TRBJ2-5; TRBD2 matches 12 bases. The ends lost 6 bases at V and 5 bases at J; junction bases unmatched: 10. Germline CDR1 and CDR2: MNHEY and SMNVEV (reference sequence). The length of the CDR3 is 16 residues. The CDR3 spells CASSPGLAGGSETQYF. In DNA, the CDR3 is TGTGCCAGCAGCCCGGGGCTAGCGGGAGGGAGTGAGACCCAGTACTTC.

V gene TRBV9 combines with J gene TRBJ1-3; tentative D call: TRBD1 (5 bases). Trimming pared 0 bases from V and 7 bases from J, leaving 8 bases between. The germline gives CDR1 SGDLS, CDR2 YYNGEE. This CDR3 has 13 residues. DNA for the CDR3: TGTGCCAGCAGCGTAGCGTCAGGGAACACCATATATTTT. As protein: CASSVASGNTIYF.

J is TRBJ1-6 and V is TRBV3-1 (or the pseudogene TRBV3-2); a weak D match, TRBD1 (5 bases). The CDR3 extends over 13 amino acids. Germline CDR1 reads LGHDT; CDR2 reads YNNKEL (reference sequence). V lost 2 bases and J lost 10, with 9 bases in between. The CDR3 coding sequence is TGTGCCAGCAGCCAATCCAGGGACTCACCCCTCCACTTT. Amino acids: CASSQSRDSPLHF.

The chain links TRBV12-5 to TRBJ2-7; D might be TRBD1 or TRBD2, each matching 6 bases. The ends were cut back, 1 base at V and 3 bases at J, with 10 bases in the middle. CDR3 length equals 14 residues. The germline V gene encodes CDR1 LGHNT and CDR2 FRNRAP. CDR3 sequence: CASGLAGASYEQYV. In DNA, the CDR3 is TGTGCTAGTGGTTTGGCGGGGGCTAGCTACGAGCAGTACGTC.

The chain recombines TRBV6-2 or TRBV6-3 with TRBJ2-7; TRBD2 agrees at 7 bases. V trimming: 8 bases; J trimming: 9 bases; junction bases outside the gene matches: 16. The CDR3 extends over 14 amino acids. Germline V gene lookup returns CDR1 MNHEY and CDR2 SVGEGT. The CDR3 reads CASGLTSGAKGQYF. CDR3 sequence (DNA): TGTGCCAGCGGCCTTACGAGCGGGGCCAAGGGGCAGTACTTC.

This sequence joins TRBV7-2 and TRBJ1-1; 7 bases are shared with TRBD1. This CDR3 has 14 amino acids. Germline V gene lookup returns CDR1 SGHTA and CDR2 FQGNSA. After removal of 6 bases from V and 1 base from J, the junction contained 5 bases not matched to a gene. The CDR3 sequence is CASSETGRNTEAFF. The CDR3 DNA reads TGTGCCAGCAGTGAGACAGGGAGGAACACTGAAGCTTTCTTT.

The rearrangement links TRBV6-5 to TRBJ2-1; maybe TRBD1 (6 bases). Per the germline V gene, CDR1 is MNHEY and CDR2 is SVGAGI. V lost 6 bases and J lost 12, with 15 bases in between. The CDR3 is 12 residues long. The CDR3 DNA follows: TGTGCCAGCAGAGACACACAGGGCGGGCAGTTCTTC. Protein product: CASRDTQGGQFF.

This chain links TRBV5-1 with TRBJ2-4, with D perhaps TRBD1 (5 bases). This CDR3 spans 15 amino acids. Germline assignment: CDR1 SGHRS and CDR2 YFSETQ. Between the trimmed V and J ends, which lost 5 bases and 1 base, there was a span of 13 bases. The CDR3 DNA sequence: TGCGCCAGCAGAACCGTTGGGGCGGCCAAAAACATTCAGTACTTC. Translated: CASRTVGAAKNIQYF.

This clone is a singleton in its sample. The chain couples TRBV7-6 to TRBJ2-2, with D hard to call. Germline loops: CDR1 SGHVS, CDR2 FNYEAQ. The CDR3 runs to 13 residues. The V gene lost 4 bases and the J gene lost 6 bases, with 9 bases spanning the gap. The chain's CDR3 is CASSSDPSGELFF. CDR3 sequence (DNA): TGTGCCAGCAGCTCGGACCCATCCGGGGAGCTGTTTTTT.

The V gene is TRBV29-1, the J gene TRBJ2-1; D is unclear. Germline assignment: CDR1 SQVTM and CDR2 ANQGSEA. Between the trimmed V and J ends, which lost 7 bases and 1 base, there was a span of 14 bases. The CDR3 spans 14 residues. The CDR3 DNA sequence: TGCAGCGCCATGCCTGGCTGGTCCTACAATGAGCAGTTCTTC. This translates into CSAMPGWSYNEQFF.

The chain recombines TRBV7-8 with TRBJ2-5; D is ambiguous. V lost 1 base and J lost 1, with 7 bases in between. The CDR3 totals 14 residues. Germline V gene lookup returns CDR1 SGHVS and CDR2 FQNEAQ. The chain's CDR3 is CASSLGQLQETQYF. CDR3 DNA: TGTGCCAGCAGCTTAGGGCAGCTCCAAGAGACCCAGTACTTC.

The gene calls are TRBV3-1 (or the pseudogene TRBV3-2) and TRBJ1-1; D gene unclear. Trimming left V 2 bases short and J 5 bases short, with 6 bases between. The CDR3 contains 12 residues. Germline V gives CDR1 LGHDT, CDR2 YNNKEL (reference sequence). The CDR3 region is CASSQSGTEAFF. As DNA, the CDR3 is TGTGCCAGCAGCCAATCAGGAACTGAAGCTTTCTTT.

The chain couples TRBV18 to TRBJ2-5; TRBD1 is a possible D gene (7 bases). Germline V gene data show CDR1 as KGHSH and CDR2 as LQKENI. V was cut by 5 bases and J by 2 bases, with 9 bases left in between. The CDR3 extends over 13 amino acids. The CDR3 DNA reads TGTGCCAGCTCAGCGGGACAGCAAGAGACCCAGTACTTC. As protein: CASSAGQQETQYF. The whole variable domain, filled in from reference TRBV18 and TRBJ2-5, reads NAGVMQNPRHLVRRRGQEARLRCSPMKGHSHVYWYRQLPEEGLKFMVYLQKENIIDESGMPKERFSAEFPKEGPSILRIQQVVRGDSAAYFCASSAGQQETQYFGPGTRLLVL.

The V gene is TRBV5-1, the J gene TRBJ2-2; TRBD1 might be the D (6 bases). From germline, CDR1 is SGHRS and CDR2 YFSETQ. V was pared by 4 bases and J by 2 bases, with 12 bases between. This CDR3 spans 15 amino acids. CDR3 loop: CASSARTANTGELFF. CDR3 coding DNA: TGCGCCAGCAGCGCCCGGACAGCTAACACCGGGGAGCTGTTTTTT.

The genes are TRBV9 and TRBJ1-1; possible D gene TRBD1, 6 bases. The germline gives CDR1 SGDLS, CDR2 YYNGEE. This CDR3 region has 15 residues. The V gene lost 3 bases and the J gene lost 0 bases, with 12 bases spanning the gap. CDR3 protein: CASSADRRLNTEAFF. In DNA form, the CDR3 reads TGTGCCAGCAGCGCGGACAGACGACTGAACACTGAAGCTTTCTTT.

The V gene is TRBV25-1, the J gene TRBJ1-1; tentative D call: TRBD1 (5 bases). Germline V CDR1 and CDR2: MGHDK, SYGVNS. The CDR3 spans 13 residues. V was trimmed by 4 bases and J by 1 base, leaving 7 bases between them. CDR3 DNA: TGTGCCAGCAGTGTTGGGGGGAACACTGAAGCTTTCTTT. Translating gives CASSVGGNTEAFF.

The J gene is TRBJ2-1, the V gene TRBV6-1; no firm D call. V was cut by 2 bases and J by 5 bases, with 10 bases left in between. The CDR3 contains 14 residues. Germline V gene sequence: CDR1 MNHNS, CDR2 SASEGT. This CDR3 is CASSENLRDNEQFF. The CDR3 DNA follows: TGTGCCAGCAGTGAAAATCTGAGAGACAATGAGCAGTTCTTC.